The 5 T cell receptor beta chains below all came from one sample that was sequenced in a study of cytomegalovirus exposure and HLA in healthy donors. The primer mix had 60 Vbeta and 13 Jbeta primers. Measured with immunoSEQ multiplex PCR; TCRdb has only the in-frame clones, and not every one. The sample consists of more than 130,000 clones, around 80% of them appearing once. What was sequenced was PBMCs. All receptors derive from a man aged 40-49 years in good health and CMV-seropositive.

In its sample, this clone was seen a few times. The chain links TRBV9 to TRBJ2-3, with 8 nucleotides matching TRBD2. Trimming took 4 bases from V and 0 from J; bases not matched to a gene: 7. Germline V gene lookup returns CDR1 SGDLS and CDR2 YYNGEE. The CDR3 loop spans 16 amino acids. CDR3 in DNA: TGTGCCAGCAGCAAATCTTCTAGCGGGAGCACAGATACGCAGTATTTT. This gives the protein CASSKSSSGSTDTQYF.

This clone was found once. The rearrangement joins TRBV7-6 to TRBJ2-2; TRBD2 matches at 9 bases. The CDR3 length is 16 residues. Germline V gives CDR1 SGHVS, CDR2 FNYEAQ. With 1 base clipped from V and 2 bases from J, the junction kept 2 bases outside the gene matches. The CDR3 is CASSLVGTSNTGELFF. CDR3 sequence (DNA): TGTGCCAGCAGCTTAGTGGGGACTAGCAACACCGGGGAGCTGTTTTTT. Drawing the rest from reference TRBV7-6 and TRBJ2-2, the complete variable domain is GAGVSQSPRYKVTKRGQDVALRCDPISGHVSLYWYRQALGQGPEFLTYFNYEAQQDKSGLPNDRFSAERPEGSISTLTIQRTEQRDSAMYRCASSLVGTSNTGELFFGEGSRLTVL.

This sequence joins TRBV28 and TRBJ2-4; maybe TRBD1 (6 bases). Germline V gene data show CDR1 as MDHEN and CDR2 as SYDVKM. Deletions cut 5 bases from V and 9 bases from J, with 26 bases between. There are 17 residues in the CDR3. CDR3 sequence reads: CASSARWTARPLVIQYF. CDR3 coding DNA: TGTGCCAGCAGTGCACGTTGGACAGCTCGCCCCTTAGTCATTCAGTACTTC.

As for this clone: Other DNA sequences from this sample encode an identical CDR3 as well. The chain is built from TRBV5-1 and TRBJ1-1; 8 bases are a match to TRBD1. V was clipped by 8 bases and J by 2 bases; unmatched bases: 11. Germline V gene lookup returns CDR1 SGHRS and CDR2 YFSETQ. This CDR3 comprises 15 residues. In nucleotides, the CDR3 is TGCGCCAGTTCGTCCAGGGGGCGGACAAACACTGAAGCTTTCTTT. This gives the protein CASSSRGRTNTEAFF.

This chain links TRBV4-2 with TRBJ1-5; 8 bases line up with TRBD1. The CDR3 is 15 residues long. The J segment lost 3 bases and the V segment lost 2 bases, leaving 3 bases of the junction unmatched. Germline lookup yields CDR1 LGHNA and CDR2 YNFKEQ. CDR3 loop: CASSQWTGSNQPQHF. Here the CDR3 DNA reads TGTGCCAGCAGCCAATGGACAGGGTCCAATCAGCCCCAGCATTTT.